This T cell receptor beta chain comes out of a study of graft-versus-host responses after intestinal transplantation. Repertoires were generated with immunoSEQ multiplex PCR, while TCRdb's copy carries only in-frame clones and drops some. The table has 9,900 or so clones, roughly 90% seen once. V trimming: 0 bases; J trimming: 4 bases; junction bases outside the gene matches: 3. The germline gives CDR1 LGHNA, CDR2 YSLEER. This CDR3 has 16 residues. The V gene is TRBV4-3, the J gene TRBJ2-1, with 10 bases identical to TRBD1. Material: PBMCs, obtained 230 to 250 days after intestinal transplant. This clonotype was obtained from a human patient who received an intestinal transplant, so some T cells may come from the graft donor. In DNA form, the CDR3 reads TGCGCCAGCAGCCAAGATCGGACAGGGGGTTACAATGAGCAGTTCTTC. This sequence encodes CASSQDRTGGYNEQFF.